This T cell receptor (beta chain) was recorded in a study of metastatic and nonmetastatic thyroid tumors. About the research overall: Both malignant and benign thyroid patients supplied peripheral blood and tumor or nodule tissue samples, across which the repertoires of these patients were then compared.

All patients reached thyroid surgery having received no treatment beforehand. As processed by the authors: A distant-metastasis classifier for papillary thyroid cancer was built using CDR3 differences across clinicopathological groups. Using MiXCR, TCRdb reanalyzed the PCR reads. The V and J calls were determined by TCRdb, not by the authors. The sample lists 20,000 to 25,000 clones, less than 20% occurring once. Germline lookup yields CDR1 SGHTA and CDR2 FQGTGA. There are 17 residues in the CDR3. V shed 5 bases and J 7 bases; nucleotides not matched to a gene: 12. Notes on the study in general: Malignant tumors reportedly showed significantly higher TCR beta diversity than benign nodules in both blood and tumor.

This clone was detected many times. Its antigen remains unidentified. The source is a female donor with papillary thyroid cancer or a benign thyroid nodule (not recorded which). Some clones in this sample may be carry-over from other donors' samples. The sample taken for sequencing was blood. The chain links TRBV7-3 to TRBJ2-1; 12 positions agree with TRBD1. CDR3 nucleotides: TGTGCCAGCAGCAACCGGGACAGGGGGCTAAATGGGAATGAGCAGTTCTTC. Residues: CASSNRDRGLNGNEQFF.